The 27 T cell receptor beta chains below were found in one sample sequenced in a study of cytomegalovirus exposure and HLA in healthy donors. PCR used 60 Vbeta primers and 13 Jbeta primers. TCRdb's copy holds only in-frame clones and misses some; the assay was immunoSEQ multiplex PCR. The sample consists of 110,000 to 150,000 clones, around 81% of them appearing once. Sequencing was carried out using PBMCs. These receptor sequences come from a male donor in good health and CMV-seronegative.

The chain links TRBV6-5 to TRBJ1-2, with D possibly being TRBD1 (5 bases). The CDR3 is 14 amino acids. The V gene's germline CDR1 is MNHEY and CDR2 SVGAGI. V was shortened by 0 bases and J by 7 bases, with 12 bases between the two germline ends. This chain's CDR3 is CASSYSGGSTGYTF. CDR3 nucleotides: TGTGCCAGCAGTTACTCTGGGGGGTCGACTGGCTACACCTTC.

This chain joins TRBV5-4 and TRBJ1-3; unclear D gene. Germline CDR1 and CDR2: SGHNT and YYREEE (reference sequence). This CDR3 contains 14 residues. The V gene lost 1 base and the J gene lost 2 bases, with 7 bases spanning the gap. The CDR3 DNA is TGTGCCAGCAGCTTGTCCGGGGCTGGAAACACCATATATTTT. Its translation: CASSLSGAGNTIYF.

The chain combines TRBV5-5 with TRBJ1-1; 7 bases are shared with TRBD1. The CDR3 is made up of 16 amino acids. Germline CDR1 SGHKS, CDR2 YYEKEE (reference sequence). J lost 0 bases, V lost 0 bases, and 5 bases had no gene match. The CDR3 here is CASSLAGGKVNTEAFF. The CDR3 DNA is TGTGCCAGCAGCTTGGCAGGGGGTAAGGTGAACACTGAAGCTTTCTTT. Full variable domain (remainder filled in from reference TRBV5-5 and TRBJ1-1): DAGVTQSPTHLIKTRGQQVTLRCSPISGHKSVSWYQQVLGQGPQFIFQYYEKEERGRGNFPDRFSARQFPNYSSELNVNALLLGDSALYLCASSLAGGKVNTEAFFGQGTRLTVV.

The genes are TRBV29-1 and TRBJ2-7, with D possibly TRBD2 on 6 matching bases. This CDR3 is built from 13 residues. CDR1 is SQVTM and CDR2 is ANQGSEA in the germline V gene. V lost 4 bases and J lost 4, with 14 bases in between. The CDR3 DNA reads TGCAGCGTTGTATCTCGGGGGAGGTACGAGCAGTACTTC. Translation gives CSVVSRGRYEQYF.

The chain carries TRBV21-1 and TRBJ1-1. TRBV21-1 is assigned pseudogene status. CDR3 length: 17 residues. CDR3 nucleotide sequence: TGTGCCAGCAGCCCACGGGTACGGCCTCGGCGTAGACCTGAAGCTTTCTTT. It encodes CASSPRVRPRRRPEAFF.

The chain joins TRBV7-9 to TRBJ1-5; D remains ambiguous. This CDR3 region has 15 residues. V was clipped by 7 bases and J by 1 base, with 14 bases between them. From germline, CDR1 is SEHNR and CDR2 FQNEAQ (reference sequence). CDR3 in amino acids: CASIKAGNSNQPQHF. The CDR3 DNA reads TGTGCCAGCATCAAGGCGGGGAACAGCAATCAGCCCCAGCATTTT.

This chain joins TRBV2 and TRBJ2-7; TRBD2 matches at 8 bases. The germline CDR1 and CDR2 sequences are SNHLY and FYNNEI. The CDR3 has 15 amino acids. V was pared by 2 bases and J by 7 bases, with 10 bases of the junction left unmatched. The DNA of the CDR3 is TGTGCCAGCAGTGAATCCCCCCTCGGGGGGGAGGAGCAGTACTTC. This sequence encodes CASSESPLGGEEQYF.

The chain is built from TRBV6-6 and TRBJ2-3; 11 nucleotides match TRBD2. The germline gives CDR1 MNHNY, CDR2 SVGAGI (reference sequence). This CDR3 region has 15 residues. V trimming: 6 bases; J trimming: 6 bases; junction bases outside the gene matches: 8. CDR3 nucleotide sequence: TGTGCCAGCAGGTTAGCGGGAGGGCCTTCGGATACGCAGTATTTT. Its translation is CASRLAGGPSDTQYF.

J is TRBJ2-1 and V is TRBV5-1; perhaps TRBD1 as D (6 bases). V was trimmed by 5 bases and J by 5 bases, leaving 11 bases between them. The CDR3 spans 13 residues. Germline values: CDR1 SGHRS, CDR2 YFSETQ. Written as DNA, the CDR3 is TGCGCCAGCAGAGTCCAGGGGAACAATGAGCAGTTCTTC. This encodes CASRVQGNNEQFF.

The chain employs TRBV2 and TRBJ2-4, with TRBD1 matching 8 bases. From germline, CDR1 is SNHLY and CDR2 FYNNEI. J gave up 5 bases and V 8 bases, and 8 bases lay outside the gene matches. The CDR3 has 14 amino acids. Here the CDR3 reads CASGRTGSQNIQYF. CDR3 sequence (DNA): TGTGCCAGCGGGAGGACAGGGAGTCAAAACATTCAGTACTTC.

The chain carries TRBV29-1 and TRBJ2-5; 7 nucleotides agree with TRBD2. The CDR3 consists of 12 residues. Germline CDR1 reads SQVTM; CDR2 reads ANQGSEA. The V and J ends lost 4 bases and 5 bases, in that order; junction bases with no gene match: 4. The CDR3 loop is CSVAVGGETQYF. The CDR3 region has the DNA TGCAGCGTTGCGGTGGGAGGGGAGACCCAGTACTTC.

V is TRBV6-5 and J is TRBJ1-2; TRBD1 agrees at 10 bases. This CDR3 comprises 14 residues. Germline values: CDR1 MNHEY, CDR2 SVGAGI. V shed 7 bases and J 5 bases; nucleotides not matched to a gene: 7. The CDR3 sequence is CASIGGQGRYGYTF. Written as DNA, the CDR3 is TGTGCCAGCATTGGGGGACAGGGGCGATATGGCTACACCTTC.

Written as DNA, the CDR3 is TGCGCCAGCAGCTCTAACAGGGAGGGAGGCACTGAAGCTTTCTTT. Its protein product is CASSSNREGGTEAFF. V is TRBV5-1 and J is TRBJ1-1; possible D gene TRBD1, 6 bases. The CDR3 is made up of 15 amino acids. The germline V and J ends were trimmed by 3 bases and 4 bases, with 16 bases remaining between them. From germline, CDR1 is SGHRS and CDR2 YFSETQ.

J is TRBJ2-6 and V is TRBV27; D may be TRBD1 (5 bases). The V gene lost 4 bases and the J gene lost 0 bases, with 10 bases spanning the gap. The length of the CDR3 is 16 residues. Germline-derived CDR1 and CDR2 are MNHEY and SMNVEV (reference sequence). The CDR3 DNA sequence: TGTGCCAGCAGTTACCAGGGCCCCTCTGGGGCCAACGTCCTGACTTTC. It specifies CASSYQGPSGANVLTF.

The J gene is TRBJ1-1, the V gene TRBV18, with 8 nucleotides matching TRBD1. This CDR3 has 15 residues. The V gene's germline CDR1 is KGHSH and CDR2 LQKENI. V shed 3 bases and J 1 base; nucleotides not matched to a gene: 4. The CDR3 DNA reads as TGTGCCAGCTCACCGGATGGACAGGGGAACACTGAAGCTTTCTTT. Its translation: CASSPDGQGNTEAFF. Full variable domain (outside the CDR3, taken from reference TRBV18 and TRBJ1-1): NAGVMQNPRHLVRRRGQEARLRCSPMKGHSHVYWYRQLPEEGLKFMVYLQKENIIDESGMPKERFSAEFPKEGPSILRIQQVVRGDSAAYFCASSPDGQGNTEAFFGQGTRLTVV.

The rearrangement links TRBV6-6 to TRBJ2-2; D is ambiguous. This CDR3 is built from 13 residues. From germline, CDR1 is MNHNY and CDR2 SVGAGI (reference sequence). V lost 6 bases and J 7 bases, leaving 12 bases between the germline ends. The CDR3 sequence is CASSQRVYGELFF. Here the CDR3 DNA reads TGTGCCAGCAGCCAACGGGTATACGGGGAGCTGTTTTTT.

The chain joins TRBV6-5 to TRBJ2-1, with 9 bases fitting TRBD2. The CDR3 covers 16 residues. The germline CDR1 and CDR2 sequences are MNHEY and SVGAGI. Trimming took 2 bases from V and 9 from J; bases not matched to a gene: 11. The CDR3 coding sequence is TGTGCCAGCAGTTACGACGGGACTAGCTATAAGGTTGAGCAGTTCTTC. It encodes CASSYDGTSYKVEQFF.

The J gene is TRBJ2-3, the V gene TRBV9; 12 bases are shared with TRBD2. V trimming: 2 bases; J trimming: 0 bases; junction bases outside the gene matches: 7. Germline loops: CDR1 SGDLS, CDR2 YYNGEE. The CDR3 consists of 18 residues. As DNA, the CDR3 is TGTGCCAGCAGCGTTGGGGCTAGCGGGAGGGCTAGCACAGATACGCAGTATTTT. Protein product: CASSVGASGRASTDTQYF.

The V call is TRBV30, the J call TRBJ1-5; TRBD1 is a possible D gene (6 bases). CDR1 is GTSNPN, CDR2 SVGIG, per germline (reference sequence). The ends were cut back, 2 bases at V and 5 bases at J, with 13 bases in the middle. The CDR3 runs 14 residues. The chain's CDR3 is CAWSKGQIDQPQHF. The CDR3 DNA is TGTGCCTGGAGTAAAGGACAGATTGATCAGCCCCAGCATTTT.

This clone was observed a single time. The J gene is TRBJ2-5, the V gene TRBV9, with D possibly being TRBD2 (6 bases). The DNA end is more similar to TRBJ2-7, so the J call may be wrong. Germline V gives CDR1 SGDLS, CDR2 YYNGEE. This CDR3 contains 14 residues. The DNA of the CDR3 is TGTGCCAGCAGCGGGGGAGGATTGGGGACCGAGCAGTACTTC. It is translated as CASSGGGLGTEQYF.

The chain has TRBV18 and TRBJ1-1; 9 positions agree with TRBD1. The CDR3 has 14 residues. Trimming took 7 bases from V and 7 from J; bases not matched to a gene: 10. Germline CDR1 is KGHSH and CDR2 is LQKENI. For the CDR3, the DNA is TGTGCCAGCTTGGAGACAGGGGGAGGGAATGAAGCTTTCTTT. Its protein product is CASLETGGGNEAFF.

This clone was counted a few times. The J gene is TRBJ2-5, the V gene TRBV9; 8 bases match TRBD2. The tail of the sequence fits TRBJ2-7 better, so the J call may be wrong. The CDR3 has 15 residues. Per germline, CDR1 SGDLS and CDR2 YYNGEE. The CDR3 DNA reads TGTGCCAGCAGCGTATTAGCGGGGATCTCCTACGAGCAGTACTTC. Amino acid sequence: CASSVLAGISYEQYF.

Here the CDR3 reads CASSLQGVSTGELFF. The CDR3 nucleotides are TGTGCCAGCAGCCTCCAGGGGGTGAGCACCGGGGAGCTGTTTTTT. The genes are TRBV6-5 and TRBJ2-2; TRBD1 agrees at 7 bases. Losses at the gene ends were 6 bases for V and 4 bases for J; bases not matched to a gene: 8. Germline lookup yields CDR1 MNHEY and CDR2 SVGAGI. The CDR3 runs 15 residues.

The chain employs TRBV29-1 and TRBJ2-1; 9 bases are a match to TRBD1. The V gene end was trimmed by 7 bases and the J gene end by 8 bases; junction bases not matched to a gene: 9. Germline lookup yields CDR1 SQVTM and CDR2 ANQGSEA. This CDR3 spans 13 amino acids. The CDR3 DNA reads TGCAGCGGATCCGGGACAGGGTCCCATGAGCAGTTCTTC. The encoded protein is CSGSGTGSHEQFF.

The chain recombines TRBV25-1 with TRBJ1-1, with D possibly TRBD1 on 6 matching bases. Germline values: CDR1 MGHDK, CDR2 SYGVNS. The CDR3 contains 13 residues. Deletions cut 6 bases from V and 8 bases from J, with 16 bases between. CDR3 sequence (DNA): TGTGCCAGCAGCAGAAAAGCACAGGGAGAAGCTTTCTTT. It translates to CASSRKAQGEAFF.

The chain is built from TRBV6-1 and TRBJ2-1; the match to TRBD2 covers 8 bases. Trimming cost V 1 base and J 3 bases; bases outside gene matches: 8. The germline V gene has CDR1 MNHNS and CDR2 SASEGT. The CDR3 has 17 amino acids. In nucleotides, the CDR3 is TGTGCCAGCAGTGAAGTACCTCTTAGCGGGAACTACAATGAGCAGTTCTTC. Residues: CASSEVPLSGNYNEQFF.

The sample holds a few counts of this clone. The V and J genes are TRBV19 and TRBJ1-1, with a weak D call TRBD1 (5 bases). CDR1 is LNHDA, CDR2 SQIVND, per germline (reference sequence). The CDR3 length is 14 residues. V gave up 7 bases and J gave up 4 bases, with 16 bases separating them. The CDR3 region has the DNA TGTGCCAGTACCCTAGGGGCGGGGTTCACTGAAGCTTTCTTT. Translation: CASTLGAGFTEAFF.